This passage covers 9 T cell receptor beta chains from one sample sequenced in a study of T-cell memory formation after mild COVID-19. Using its own MiXCR run on the 5' RACE reads, TCRdb lists one record per CDR3 protein. The data hold 560,000 or so distinct CDR3 sequences, with about 18% observed a single time. The sample comprised PBMCs or a T cell subset sorted from them (not recorded which). These receptor sequences come from an adult woman who had mild COVID-19 (a few samples of this study predate the infection). Cell type and time point are not known.

This clonotype showed up just a few times. The CDR3 here is CASSQAGTRGGYTDTQYF. As DNA, the CDR3 is TGTGCCAGCAGCCAAGCGGGGACGCGGGGCGGCTACACAGATACGCAGTATTTT. The genes are TRBV3-1 and TRBJ2-3, with D perhaps matching TRBD2 (6 bases). This CDR3 is 18 amino acids long. Germline V gene sequence: CDR1 LGHDT, CDR2 YNNKEL (reference sequence). V lost 1 base and J lost 2, with 19 bases in between.

Only a few counts were recorded for this clonotype. The V and J genes are TRBV18 and TRBJ2-1; 8 bases map to TRBD2. Germline-derived CDR1 and CDR2 are KGHSH and LQKENI. The CDR3 is 15 amino acids. J lost 7 bases, V lost 2 bases, and 7 bases had no gene match. CDR3 in amino acids: CASSPAAGVWNEQFF. The CDR3 coding sequence is TGTGCCAGCTCACCAGCAGCGGGAGTGTGGAATGAGCAGTTCTTC.

This clonotype appeared a few times. The rearrangement joins TRBV30 to TRBJ1-6; 12 bases map to TRBD1. CDR1 is GTSNPN, CDR2 SVGIG, per germline (reference sequence). The CDR3 has 14 residues. V gave up 4 bases and J gave up 12 bases; unmatched junction bases: 7. The CDR3 nucleotides read TGTGCCTGGAACATTGGGACAGGGGGCTTACCCCTCCACTTT. This gives the protein CAWNIGTGGLPLHF.

The chain recombines TRBV6-2 or TRBV6-3 with TRBJ1-2, with 9 bases matching TRBD1. V lost 0 bases and J lost 4; bases outside the gene matches: 6. Per the germline V gene, CDR1 is MNHEY and CDR2 is SVGEGT. This CDR3 region has 16 residues. Written as DNA, the CDR3 is TGTGCCAGCAGTTACTCCCTGGGACAGGGAGGCTATGGCTACACCTTC. Its translation: CASSYSLGQGGYGYTF.

Only a few counts were recorded for this clonotype. The chain is built from TRBV20-1 and TRBJ2-3, with 14 bases fitting TRBD2. Trimming cost V 2 bases and J 5 bases; bases outside gene matches: 6. The germline gives CDR1 DFQATT, CDR2 SNEGSKA (reference sequence). The CDR3 is 16 residues long. This chain's CDR3 is CSARRLAGGQRDTQYF. CDR3 in DNA: TGCAGTGCTAGAAGACTAGCGGGGGGGCAAAGAGATACGCAGTATTTT.

J is TRBJ2-6 and V is TRBV6-5; D gene ambiguous. Trimming cost V 3 bases and J 6 bases, with 15 bases left between them. Per germline, CDR1 MNHEY and CDR2 SVGAGI. This CDR3 is built from 16 residues. Here the CDR3 DNA reads TGTGCCAGCAGTTATTCCCCCCTCGCGGTGGCCAACGTCCTGACTTTC. It translates to CASSYSPLAVANVLTF.

The chain couples TRBV20-1 to TRBJ1-2; possible D gene TRBD1, 5 bases. The CDR3 is made up of 11 amino acids. Germline CDR1 is DFQATT and CDR2 is SNEGSKA (reference sequence). V was shortened by 7 bases and J by 6 bases, with 12 bases between the two germline ends. CDR3 protein: CSGMSGHGYTF. In DNA, the CDR3 is TGCAGTGGCATGTCAGGGCATGGCTACACCTTC.

V and J are TRBV5-1 and TRBJ2-7, with D perhaps TRBD1 or TRBD2 (5 bases each). Germline V CDR1 and CDR2: SGHRS, YFSETQ. V lost 4 bases and J lost 2, with 13 bases in between. The CDR3 spans 14 residues. CDR3 DNA sequence: TGCGCCAGCAGCGCCTGGGACGCGCCCTACGAGCAGTACTTC. Its protein is CASSAWDAPYEQYF.

This clonotype showed up just a few times. The V call is TRBV5-6, the J call TRBJ2-7; weak D call: TRBD1 (5 bases). V dropped 4 bases and J dropped 5 bases, with 16 bases sitting between them. CDR1 is SGHDT and CDR2 is YYEEEE in the germline V gene. The CDR3 spans 14 residues. In DNA form, the CDR3 reads TGTGCCAGCAGCACCCTCAGGGAATCCCACGAGCAGTACTTC. This codes for CASSTLRESHEQYF.